Below, 26 T cell receptor beta chains from the same sample are listed, as sequenced in a study of blood T cell repertoires in COVID-19. Assay used: immunoSEQ multiplex PCR; TCRdb lists only in-frame clones, some missing. The sample contains approximately 180,000 clones, approximately 89% of which appear only once. The sequenced material came from peripheral blood. Receptors were obtained from a man aged 40-49 years with active or convalescent COVID-19.

The chain uses TRBV9 and TRBJ1-3; D gene uncertain. Trimming pared 3 bases from V and 0 bases from J, leaving 13 bases between. Germline V lookup: CDR1 SGDLS, CDR2 YYNGEE. The CDR3 sequence is 16 residues long. The CDR3 bases are TGTGCCAGCAGCGCGCGATCTGATTACTCTGGAAACACCATATATTTT. Translation: CASSARSDYSGNTIYF.

This chain links TRBV5-6 with TRBJ2-1; 13 bases line up with TRBD2. The CDR3 totals 18 residues. Losses at the gene ends were 2 bases for V and 5 bases for J; bases not matched to a gene: 10. Germline loops: CDR1 SGHDT, CDR2 YYEEEE. The CDR3 DNA reads TGTGCCAGCAGCTTTAGACTAGCGGGGGGCATATCGGACAATGAGCAGTTCTTC. Its protein is CASSFRLAGGISDNEQFF.

This clone was observed at least ten times. The chain uses TRBV7-9 and TRBJ1-1, with unresolved D. CDR3 length: 14 amino acids. From germline, CDR1 is SEHNR and CDR2 FQNEAQ (reference sequence). V dropped 5 bases and J dropped 5 bases, with 15 bases sitting between them. The CDR3 DNA follows: TGTGCCAGCAGCCCCGGACTTATGGGGACTGAAGCTTTCTTT. It encodes CASSPGLMGTEAFF.

This clone was recorded once. V gene TRBV28 combines with J gene TRBJ1-1; no reliable D call. Per the germline V gene, CDR1 is MDHEN and CDR2 is SYDVKM. Trimming pared 7 bases from V and 2 bases from J, leaving 11 bases between. This CDR3 region has 13 residues. The CDR3 region is CASNLQANTEAFF. Written as DNA, the CDR3 is TGTGCCAGCAACCTCCAGGCTAACACTGAAGCTTTCTTT. Together with reference TRBV28 and TRBJ1-1, the CDR3 gives the full variable domain: DVKVTQSSRYLVKRTGEKVFLECVQDMDHENMFWYRQDPGLGLRLIYFSYDVKMKEKGDIPEGYSVSREKKERFSLILESASTNQTSMYLCASNLQANTEAFFGQGTRLTVV.

The rearrangement links TRBV10-3 to TRBJ1-1, with D maybe TRBD1 (5 bases). Between the trimmed V and J ends, which lost 3 bases and 3 bases, there was a span of 14 bases. The CDR3 has 15 amino acids. Per the germline V gene, CDR1 is ENHRY and CDR2 is SYGVKD. The CDR3 sequence is CAISERRGADTEAFF. CDR3 nucleotides: TGTGCCATCAGTGAACGGCGCGGGGCCGACACTGAAGCTTTCTTT.

This clone showed up just a few times. J is TRBJ1-2 and V is TRBV4-3; possible D gene TRBD1, 6 bases. Germline V CDR1 and CDR2: LGHNA, YSLEER. This CDR3 has 11 residues. V lost 9 bases, J lost 8 bases, and 13 bases lay in between. The chain's CDR3 is CASRGAVGYTF. As DNA, the CDR3 is TGCGCCAGTCGGGGGGCGGTGGGCTACACCTTC.

V usage is TRBV4-1 and J usage is TRBJ1-2; 9 bases fit TRBD1. V trimming: 6 bases; J trimming: 4 bases; junction bases outside the gene matches: 6. The germline CDR1 and CDR2 sequences are MGHRA and YSYEKL. The CDR3 has 14 amino acids. CDR3 region: CASSPGQGRYGYTF. The CDR3 nucleotides read TGCGCCAGCAGTCCGGGACAGGGCCGCTATGGCTACACCTTC.

The chain uses TRBV5-6 and TRBJ1-5; possible D gene TRBD1, 5 bases. The germline V gene has CDR1 SGHDT and CDR2 YYEEEE. V lost 2 bases, J lost 5 bases, and 11 bases lay in between. The CDR3 sequence is 14 residues long. CDR3 nucleotides: TGTGCCAGCAGCTTTGGGGGACTTTATCAGCCCCAGCATTTT. Its protein is CASSFGGLYQPQHF.

V is TRBV6-5 and J is TRBJ1-5; 8 bases map to TRBD1. The junction had 4 bases not matched to a gene; V was cut back by 6 bases and J by 6 bases. The CDR3 is 13 residues long. The germline V gene encodes CDR1 MNHEY and CDR2 SVGAGI. CDR3 nucleotides: TGTGCCAGCAGACAGGGGGTCGGTCAGCCCCAGCATTTT. Its protein is CASRQGVGQPQHF.

The chain has TRBV5-1 and TRBJ1-6, with D possibly matching TRBD1 (6 bases). The germline V gene encodes CDR1 SGHRS and CDR2 YFSETQ. CDR3 length: 15 residues. V lost 0 bases and J lost 9, with 13 bases in between. The CDR3 DNA follows: TGCGCCAGCAGCTTGGAAGGGGGTAGGCGTTCACCCCTCCACTTT. Protein sequence: CASSLEGGRRSPLHF.

V usage is TRBV6-6 and J usage is TRBJ1-4; TRBD1 might be the D (6 bases). The CDR3 has 15 amino acids. V was cut by 5 bases and J by 3 bases, with 13 bases left in between. Germline CDR1 MNHNY, CDR2 SVGAGI (reference sequence). CDR3 loop: CASSKDRSANEKLFF. The CDR3 DNA reads TGTGCCAGCAGTAAGGACAGATCAGCTAATGAAAAACTGTTTTTT.

The rearrangement links TRBV7-2 to TRBJ2-2; 7 bases match TRBD1. The trim removed 1 base at V and 8 bases at J, leaving 10 bases unmatched. The CDR3 has 16 amino acids. Germline loops: CDR1 SGHTA, CDR2 FQGNSA. CDR3 in DNA: TGTGCCAGCAGCTTAGAAAGTAGGGGGCGCACTGGGGAGCTGTTTTTT. This gives the protein CASSLESRGRTGELFF.

There are a few counts of this clone. The gene calls are TRBV7-9 and TRBJ1-2; the match to TRBD1 covers 7 bases. From germline, CDR1 is SEHNR and CDR2 FQNEAQ (reference sequence). Losses at the gene ends were 5 bases for V and 4 bases for J; bases not matched to a gene: 13. This CDR3 is built from 16 residues. In DNA form, the CDR3 reads TGTGCCAGCAGCGCGTCTACAGGGGAGTCGGTCTATGGCTACACCTTC. This codes for CASSASTGESVYGYTF.

The chain has TRBV11-2 and TRBJ2-5; D is possibly TRBD1 (6 bases). Germline V lookup: CDR1 SGHAT, CDR2 FQNNGV. This CDR3 comprises 13 residues. The V end was cut by 5 bases, the J end by 2 bases, with 9 bases between. The CDR3: CASSTGRQETQYF. CDR3 sequence (DNA): TGTGCCAGCAGCACAGGGAGACAAGAGACCCAGTACTTC.

V gene TRBV5-1 combines with J gene TRBJ2-1; 9 nucleotides align to TRBD2. J gave up 0 bases and V 7 bases, and 11 bases lay outside the gene matches. The CDR3 loop spans 17 amino acids. The germline V gene has CDR1 SGHRS and CDR2 YFSETQ. The CDR3 is CASVGSSGDRSYNEQFF. CDR3 in DNA: TGCGCCAGCGTCGGTTCTAGCGGGGATCGCTCCTACAATGAGCAGTTCTTC. The full variable domain, its missing parts supplied by reference TRBV5-1 and TRBJ2-1, is KAGVTQTPRYLIKTRGQQVTLSCSPISGHRSVSWYQQTPGQGLQFLFEYFSETQRNKGNFPGRFSGRQFSNSRSEMNVSTLELGDSALYLCASVGSSGDRSYNEQFFGPGTRLTVL.

J is TRBJ2-2 and V is TRBV12-3 or TRBV12-4; possible D gene TRBD2, 5 bases. This CDR3 region has 13 residues. Trimming cost V 5 bases and J 3 bases, with 7 bases left between them. This CDR3 is CASSAGDTGELFF. Written as DNA, the CDR3 is TGTGCCAGCAGTGCCGGGGACACCGGGGAGCTGTTTTTT.

The CDR3 loop is CASSQKGAKSQHF. CDR3 DNA: TGCGCCAGCAGCCAAAAAGGAGCCAAGTCCCAGCATTTT. The chain uses TRBV4-3 and TRBJ1-5; D not certain. The CDR3 has 13 residues. Looked up from germline, CDR1 is LGHNA and CDR2 is YSLEER. V gave up 2 bases and J gave up 11 bases, with 13 bases separating them.

The rearrangement joins TRBV3-1 (or the pseudogene TRBV3-2) to TRBJ1-2; D gene unclear. V lost 8 bases, J lost 5 bases, and 9 bases lay in between. The CDR3 runs 11 residues. Germline CDR1 reads LGHDT; CDR2 reads YNNKEL (reference sequence). The CDR3: CASSSGYGYTF. For the CDR3, the DNA is TGTGCCAGCTCATCGGGGTATGGCTACACCTTC.

The chain combines TRBV30 with TRBJ2-3; tentative D call: TRBD2 (6 bases). CDR1 is GTSNPN and CDR2 is SVGIG in the germline V gene (reference sequence). Trimming took 1 base from V and 0 from J, leaving 8 bases between them. The CDR3 extends over 14 amino acids. The CDR3 DNA reads as TGTGCCTGGAGTGGGGGGGTTAGCACAGATACGCAGTATTTT. Protein sequence: CAWSGGVSTDTQYF.

In this sample, this clone turned up once. The chain joins TRBV30 to TRBJ1-2, with a weak D call TRBD1 (6 bases). CDR1 and CDR2 (germline): GTSNPN, SVGIG (reference sequence). The CDR3 loop spans 15 amino acids. V lost 2 bases, J lost 2 bases, and 15 bases lay in between. Here the CDR3 reads CAWSPGQIFNYGYTF. The CDR3 nucleotides are TGTGCCTGGAGTCCAGGACAGATTTTCAACTATGGCTACACCTTC.

The CDR3 loop reads CASTAGTGNTIYF. DNA of the CDR3: TGTGCCAGTACGGCGGGAACTGGAAACACCATATATTTT. V is TRBV6-5 and J is TRBJ1-3; D unclear. This CDR3 is built from 13 residues. Trimming pared 9 bases from V and 2 bases from J, leaving 11 bases between. CDR1 and CDR2 (germline): MNHEY, SVGAGI.

The V gene is TRBV10-2, the J gene TRBJ2-1; 8 positions agree with TRBD2. CDR1 and CDR2 from the germline V gene are WSHSY and SAAADI. With V trimmed by 7 bases and J by 6 bases, 8 bases remained unmatched. CDR3 length: 14 residues. CDR3 sequence reads: CASKGLEVGNEQFF. The CDR3 nucleotides are TGCGCCAGCAAGGGACTAGAAGTAGGCAATGAGCAGTTCTTC.

This clone was picked up a small number of times. The chain recombines TRBV6-5 with TRBJ1-2, with TRBD1 matching 7 bases. The germline V gene has CDR1 MNHEY and CDR2 SVGAGI. The CDR3 is 13 residues long. J was trimmed by 8 bases and V by 4 bases; bases with no gene match: 7. In nucleotides, the CDR3 is TGTGCCAGCAGTTTAAGGGGGCATCAGGGCTACACCTTC. Translated: CASSLRGHQGYTF.

The chain links TRBV6-4 to TRBJ2-1; D not resolved. CDR3 size: 14 residues. Per the germline V gene, CDR1 is MRHNA and CDR2 is SNTAGT. Trimming shortened V by 5 bases and J by 0 bases, and 8 bases separated the two germline ends. This CDR3 reads CASSTELSYNEQFF. Written as DNA, the CDR3 is TGTGCCAGCAGTACTGAGCTCTCCTACAATGAGCAGTTCTTC.

This clone was seen repeatedly, ten times or more. The V and J genes are TRBV3-1 (or the pseudogene TRBV3-2) and TRBJ1-3, with 7 bases that match TRBD1. With V trimmed by 4 bases and J by 2 bases, 2 bases remained unmatched. This CDR3 has 14 residues. Germline V gene data show CDR1 as LGHDT and CDR2 as YNNKEL (reference sequence). The CDR3 loop is CASSLGQAGNTIYF. CDR3 nucleotide sequence: TGTGCCAGCAGCCTCGGACAGGCTGGAAACACCATATATTTT.

The J gene is TRBJ2-4, the V gene TRBV10-2; D is unresolved. The length of the CDR3 is 19 residues. Looked up from germline, CDR1 is WSHSY and CDR2 is SAAADI. Trimming stripped 3 bases from V and 0 bases from J, with 21 bases between. The CDR3, as DNA: TGCGCCAGCAGTGACCCTCCTCCGAGCTATCTCCTAGCCAAAAACATTCAGTACTTC. Translation: CASSDPPPSYLLAKNIQYF.